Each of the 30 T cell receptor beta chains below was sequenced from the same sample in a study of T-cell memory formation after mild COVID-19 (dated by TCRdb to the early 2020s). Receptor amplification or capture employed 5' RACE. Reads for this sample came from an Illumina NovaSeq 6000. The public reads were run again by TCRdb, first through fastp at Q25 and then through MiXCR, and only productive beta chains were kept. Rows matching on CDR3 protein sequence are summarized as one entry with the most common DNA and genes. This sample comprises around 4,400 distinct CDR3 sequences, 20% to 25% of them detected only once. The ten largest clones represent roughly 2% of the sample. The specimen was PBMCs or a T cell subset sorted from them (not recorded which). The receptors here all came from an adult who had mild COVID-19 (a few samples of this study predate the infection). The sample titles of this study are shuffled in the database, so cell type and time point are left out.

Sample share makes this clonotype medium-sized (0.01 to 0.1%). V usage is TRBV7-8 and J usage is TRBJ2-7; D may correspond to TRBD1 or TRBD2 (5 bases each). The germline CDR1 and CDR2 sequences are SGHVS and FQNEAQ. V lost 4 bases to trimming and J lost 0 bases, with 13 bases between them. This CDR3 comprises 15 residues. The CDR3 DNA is TGTGCCAGCAGCTCCCGGGGACCGAGCTCCTACGAGCAGTACGTC. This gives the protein CASSSRGPSSYEQYV.

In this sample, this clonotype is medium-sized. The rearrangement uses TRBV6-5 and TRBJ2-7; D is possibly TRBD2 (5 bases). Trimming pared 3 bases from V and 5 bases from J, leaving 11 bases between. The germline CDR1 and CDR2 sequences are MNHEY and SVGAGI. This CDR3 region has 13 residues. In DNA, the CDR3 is TGTGCCAGCAGTTATAGTCGGGGTAACGAGCAGTACTTC. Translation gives CASSYSRGNEQYF.

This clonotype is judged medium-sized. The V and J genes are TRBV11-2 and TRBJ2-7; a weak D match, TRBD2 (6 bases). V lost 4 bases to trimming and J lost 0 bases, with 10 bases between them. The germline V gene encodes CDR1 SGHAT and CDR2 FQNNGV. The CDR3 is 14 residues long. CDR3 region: CASSSRGSSYEQYF. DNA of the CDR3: TGTGCCAGCAGCTCCCGGGGGAGCTCCTACGAGCAGTACTTC. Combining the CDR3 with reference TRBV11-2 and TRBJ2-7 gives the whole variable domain EAGVAQSPRYKIIEKRQSVAFWCNPISGHATLYWYQQILGQGPKLLIQFQNNGVVDDSQLPKDRFSAERLKGVDSTLKIQPAKLEDSAVYLCASSSRGSSYEQYFGPGTRLTVT.

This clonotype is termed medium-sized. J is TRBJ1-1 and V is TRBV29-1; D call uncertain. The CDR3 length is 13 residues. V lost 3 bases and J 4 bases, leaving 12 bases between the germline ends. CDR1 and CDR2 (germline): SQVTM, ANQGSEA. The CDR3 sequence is CSVEEGFGTEAFF. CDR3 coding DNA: TGCAGCGTTGAGGAGGGATTTGGCACTGAAGCTTTCTTT.

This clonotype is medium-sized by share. The CDR3 loop is CAIHGQGFYGYTF. The CDR3 DNA is TGTGCCATCCACGGACAGGGGTTCTATGGCTACACCTTC. This chain joins TRBV10-3 and TRBJ1-2, with 9 bases identical to TRBD1. The CDR3 contains 13 residues. Germline CDR1 ENHRY, CDR2 SYGVKD. The V gene end was trimmed by 8 bases and the J gene end by 4 bases; junction bases not matched to a gene: 5.

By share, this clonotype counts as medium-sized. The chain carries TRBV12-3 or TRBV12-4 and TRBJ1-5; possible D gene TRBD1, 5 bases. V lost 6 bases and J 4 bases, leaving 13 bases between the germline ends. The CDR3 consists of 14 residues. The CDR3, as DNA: TGTGCCAGCAGCCCCACGGGACGGAATCAGCCCCAGCATTTT. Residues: CASSPTGRNQPQHF.

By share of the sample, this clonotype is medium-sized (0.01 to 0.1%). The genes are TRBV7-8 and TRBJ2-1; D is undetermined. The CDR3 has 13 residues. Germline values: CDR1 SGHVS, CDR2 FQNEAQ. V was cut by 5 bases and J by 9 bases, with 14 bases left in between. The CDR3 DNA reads TGTGCCAGCAGCCCCCGGTTACCCCGTGAGCAGTTCTTC. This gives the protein CASSPRLPREQFF. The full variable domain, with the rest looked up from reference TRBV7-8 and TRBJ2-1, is GAGVSQSPRYKVAKRGQDVALRCDPISGHVSLFWYQQALGQGPEFLTYFQNEAQLDKSGLPSDRFFAERPEGSVSTLKIQRTQQEDSAVYLCASSPRLPREQFFGPGTRLTVL.

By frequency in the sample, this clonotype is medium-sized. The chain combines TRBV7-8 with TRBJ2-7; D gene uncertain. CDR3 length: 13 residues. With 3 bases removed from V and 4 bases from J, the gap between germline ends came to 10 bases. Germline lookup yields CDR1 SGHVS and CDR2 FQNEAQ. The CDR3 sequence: CASSFLEAYEQYV. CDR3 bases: TGTGCCAGCAGCTTTCTCGAGGCTTACGAGCAGTACGTC.

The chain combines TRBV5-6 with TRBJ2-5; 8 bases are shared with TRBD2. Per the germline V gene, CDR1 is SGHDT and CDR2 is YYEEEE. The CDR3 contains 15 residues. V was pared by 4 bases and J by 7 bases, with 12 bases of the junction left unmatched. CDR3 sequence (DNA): TGTGCCAGCAGCCTTCCGGTTCCAGCGGGAGTGACCCAGTACTTC. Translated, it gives CASSLPVPAGVTQYF.

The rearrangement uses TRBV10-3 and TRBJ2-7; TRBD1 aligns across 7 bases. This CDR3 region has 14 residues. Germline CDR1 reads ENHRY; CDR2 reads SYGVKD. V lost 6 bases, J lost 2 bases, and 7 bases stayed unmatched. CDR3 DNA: TGTGCCATCAGGGACCACGGGACAGCCTACGAGCAGTACTTC. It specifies CAIRDHGTAYEQYF.

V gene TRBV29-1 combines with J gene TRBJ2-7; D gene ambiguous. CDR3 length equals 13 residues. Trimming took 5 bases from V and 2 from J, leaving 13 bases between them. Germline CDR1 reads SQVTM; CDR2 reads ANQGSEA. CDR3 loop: CSVLSDGTYEQYF. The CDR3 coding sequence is TGCAGCGTTTTAAGTGACGGTACCTACGAGCAGTACTTC.

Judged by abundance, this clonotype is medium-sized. Here the CDR3 reads CASSLGRSYNSPLHF. The DNA of the CDR3 is TGTGCCAGCAGCTTAGGACGGAGCTATAATTCACCCCTCCACTTT. The chain is built from TRBV7-2 and TRBJ1-6; D unclear. The CDR3 consists of 15 residues. Germline loops: CDR1 SGHTA, CDR2 FQGNSA. The V gene lost 1 base and the J gene lost 3 bases, with 7 bases spanning the gap.

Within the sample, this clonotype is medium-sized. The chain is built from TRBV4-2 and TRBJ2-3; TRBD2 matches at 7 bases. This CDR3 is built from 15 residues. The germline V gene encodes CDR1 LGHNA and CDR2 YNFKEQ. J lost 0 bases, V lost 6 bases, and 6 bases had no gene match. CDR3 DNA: TGTGCCAGCAGGTACACGGGGGGTAGCACAGATACGCAGTATTTT. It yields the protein CASRYTGGSTDTQYF.

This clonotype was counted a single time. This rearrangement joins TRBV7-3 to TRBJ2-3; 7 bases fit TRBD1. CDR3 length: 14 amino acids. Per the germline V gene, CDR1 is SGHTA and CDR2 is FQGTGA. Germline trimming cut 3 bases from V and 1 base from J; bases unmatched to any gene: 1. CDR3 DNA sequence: TGTGCCAGCAGCTTCGGGACAGGCACAGATACGCAGTATTTT. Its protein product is CASSFGTGTDTQYF.

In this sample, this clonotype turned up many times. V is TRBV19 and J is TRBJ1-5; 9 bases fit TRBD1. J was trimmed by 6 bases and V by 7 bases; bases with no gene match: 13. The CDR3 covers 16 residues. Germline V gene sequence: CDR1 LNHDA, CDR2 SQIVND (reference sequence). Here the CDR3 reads CASMGTGQGRVQPQHF. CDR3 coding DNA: TGTGCCAGTATGGGGACCGGACAGGGGAGGGTTCAGCCCCAGCATTTT.

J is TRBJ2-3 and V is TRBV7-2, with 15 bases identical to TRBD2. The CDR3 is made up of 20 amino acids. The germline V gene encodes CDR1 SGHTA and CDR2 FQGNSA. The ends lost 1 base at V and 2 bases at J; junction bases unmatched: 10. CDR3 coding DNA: TGTGCCAGCAGCTTAGGGGGTGGACTAGCGGGAGGGATGGTCACAGATACGCAGTATTTT. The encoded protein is CASSLGGGLAGGMVTDTQYF.

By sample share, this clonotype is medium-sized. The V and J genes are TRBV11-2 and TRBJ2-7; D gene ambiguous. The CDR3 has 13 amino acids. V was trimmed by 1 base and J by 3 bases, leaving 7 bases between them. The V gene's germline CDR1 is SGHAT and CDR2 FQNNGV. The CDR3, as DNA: TGTGCCAGCAGCTTAGTGGGCGGCTACGAGCAGTACGTC. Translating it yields CASSLVGGYEQYV.

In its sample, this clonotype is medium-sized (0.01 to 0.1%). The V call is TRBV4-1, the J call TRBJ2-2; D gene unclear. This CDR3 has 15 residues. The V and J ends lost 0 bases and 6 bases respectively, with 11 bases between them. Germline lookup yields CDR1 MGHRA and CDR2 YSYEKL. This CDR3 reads CASSQDSGGAGELFF. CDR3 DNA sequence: TGCGCCAGCAGCCAAGACAGTGGTGGGGCCGGGGAGCTGTTTTTT.

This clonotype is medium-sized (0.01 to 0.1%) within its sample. The CDR3 here is CASSEVAEEKLFF. As DNA, the CDR3 is TGTGCCAGCAGTGAGGTCGCCGAGGAAAAACTGTTTTTT. This chain uses TRBV6-5 with TRBJ1-4; no firm D call. V was clipped by 5 bases and J by 8 bases, with 12 bases between them. The CDR3 loop spans 13 amino acids. Germline loops: CDR1 MNHEY, CDR2 SVGAGI.

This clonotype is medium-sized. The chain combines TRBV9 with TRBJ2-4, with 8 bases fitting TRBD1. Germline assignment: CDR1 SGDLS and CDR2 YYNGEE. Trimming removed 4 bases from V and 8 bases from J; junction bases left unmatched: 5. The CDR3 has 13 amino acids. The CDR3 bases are TGTGCCAGCAGCATATCGACAGGGGACATTCAGTACTTC. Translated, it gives CASSISTGDIQYF.

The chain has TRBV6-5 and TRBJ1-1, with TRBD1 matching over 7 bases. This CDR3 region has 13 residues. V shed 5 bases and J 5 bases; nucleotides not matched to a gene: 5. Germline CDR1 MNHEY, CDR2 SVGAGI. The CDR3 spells CASSPGQATEAFF. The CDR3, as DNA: TGTGCCAGCAGTCCTGGACAGGCGACTGAAGCTTTCTTT.

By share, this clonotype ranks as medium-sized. CDR3 region: CASSSRDLTYEQYF. For the CDR3, the DNA is TGTGCCAGCAGTTCCCGGGACTTAACCTACGAGCAGTACTTC. The chain combines TRBV12-3 or TRBV12-4 with TRBJ2-7, with D perhaps matching TRBD2 (6 bases). The CDR3 has 14 residues. Trimming removed 4 bases from V and 2 bases from J, with 12 bases in between.

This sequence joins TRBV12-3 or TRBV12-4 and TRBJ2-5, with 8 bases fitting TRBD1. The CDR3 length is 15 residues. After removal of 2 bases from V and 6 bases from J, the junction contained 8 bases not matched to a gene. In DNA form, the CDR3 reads TGTGCCAGCAGTTTAAGGCCAGGGGGCGGGAAGACCCAGTACTTC. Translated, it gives CASSLRPGGGKTQYF.

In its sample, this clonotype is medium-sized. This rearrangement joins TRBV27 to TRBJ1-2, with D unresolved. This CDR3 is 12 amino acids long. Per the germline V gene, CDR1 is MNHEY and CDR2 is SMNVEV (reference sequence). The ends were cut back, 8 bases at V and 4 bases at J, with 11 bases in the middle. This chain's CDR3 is CASGMVGYGYTF. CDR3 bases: TGTGCCAGCGGGATGGTTGGCTATGGCTACACCTTC.

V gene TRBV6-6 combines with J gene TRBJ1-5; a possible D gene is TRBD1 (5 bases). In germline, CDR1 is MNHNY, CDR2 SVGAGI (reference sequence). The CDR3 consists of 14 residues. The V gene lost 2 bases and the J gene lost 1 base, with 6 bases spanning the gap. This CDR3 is CASSYGGSNQPQHF. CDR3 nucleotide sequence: TGTGCCAGCAGTTACGGGGGGAGCAATCAGCCCCAGCATTTT.

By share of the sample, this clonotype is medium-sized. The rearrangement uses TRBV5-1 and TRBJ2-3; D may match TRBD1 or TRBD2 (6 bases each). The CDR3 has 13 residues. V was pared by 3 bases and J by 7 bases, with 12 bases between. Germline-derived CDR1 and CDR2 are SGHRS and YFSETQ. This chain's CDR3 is CASSSEGGNTQYF. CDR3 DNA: TGCGCCAGCAGCTCTGAGGGGGGAAATACGCAGTATTTT.

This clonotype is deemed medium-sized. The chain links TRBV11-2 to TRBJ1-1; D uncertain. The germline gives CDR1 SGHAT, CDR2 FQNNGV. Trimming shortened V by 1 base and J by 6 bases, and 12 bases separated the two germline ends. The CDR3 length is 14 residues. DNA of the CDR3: TGTGCCAGCAGCTTAGTGGCCGCCGGTGCTGAAGCTTTCTTT. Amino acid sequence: CASSLVAAGAEAFF.

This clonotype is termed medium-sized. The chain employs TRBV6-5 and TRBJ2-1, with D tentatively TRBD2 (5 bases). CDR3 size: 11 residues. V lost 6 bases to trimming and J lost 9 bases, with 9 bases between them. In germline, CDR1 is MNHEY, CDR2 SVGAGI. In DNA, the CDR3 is TGTGCCAGCAGCTCTCGGGGTGAGCAGTTCTTC. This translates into CASSSRGEQFF.

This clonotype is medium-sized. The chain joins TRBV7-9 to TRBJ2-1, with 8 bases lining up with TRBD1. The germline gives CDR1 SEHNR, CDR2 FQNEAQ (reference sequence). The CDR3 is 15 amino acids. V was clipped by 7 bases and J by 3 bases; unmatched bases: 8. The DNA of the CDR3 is TGTGCCAGCACCGCGGACAGGGTGGGCTACAATGAGCAGTTCTTC. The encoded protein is CASTADRVGYNEQFF.

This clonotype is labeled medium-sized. The CDR3 DNA reads TGCAGTGCTACCTCAGGGAGTAGCAATCAGCCCCAGCATTTT. Translated: CSATSGSSNQPQHF. The chain uses TRBV20-1 and TRBJ1-5; TRBD1 is a possible D gene (5 bases). CDR3 length: 14 residues. CDR1 DFQATT and CDR2 SNEGSKA come from the germline V gene (reference sequence). The ends were cut back, 4 bases at V and 0 bases at J, with 10 bases in the middle.